This T cell receptor (beta chain) is from a study of response to subunit inactivated influenza vaccine. Whole-study findings and limits: The authors suggested that every seasonal influenza vaccination recruits few new T cells.

TCRdb called the RT-PCR reads again in MiXCR, with one record for every CDR3 protein. The data contain 300,000 to 350,000 distinct CDR3 sequences, approximately 23% of them singletons. Germline V gene lookup returns CDR1 MDHEN and CDR2 SYDVKM. CDR3 size: 14 residues. With 7 bases removed from V and 1 base from J, the gap between germline ends came to 13 bases. As concerns this clonotype: Its antigen is not known.

The material sequenced was PBMCs from blood, taken around 22 months after vaccination. The chain employs TRBV28 and TRBJ2-5; perhaps TRBD1 as D (6 bases). The receptor was isolated from a man aged 45 to 75 who received an inactivated influenza vaccine. The CDR3 here is CASNEQGLQETQYF. The CDR3, as DNA: TGTGCCAGCAACGAACAGGGCCTCCAAGAGACCCAGTACTTC.